Included here is one T cell receptor beta chain sequence, with context. These data come from a study of control samples from healthy donors and cancer patients. TCRdb's table, derived via immunoSEQ multiplex PCR, lists solely in-frame clones and lacks some. Of more than 95,000 clones listed, more than 70% are singletons. Germline V gene lookup returns CDR1 MGHDK and CDR2 SYGVNS. V dropped 3 bases and J dropped 5 bases, with 21 bases sitting between them. The CDR3 extends over 17 amino acids. The sequenced material came from blood. The receptor was derived from a woman in her 70s in good health. The chain couples TRBV25-1 to TRBJ2-3, with D perhaps matching TRBD1 (6 bases). The CDR3 spells CASSDSGDNKAVDTQYF. The CDR3 region has the DNA TGTGCCAGCAGTGACTCTGGGGACAATAAGGCGGTAGATACGCAGTATTTT.